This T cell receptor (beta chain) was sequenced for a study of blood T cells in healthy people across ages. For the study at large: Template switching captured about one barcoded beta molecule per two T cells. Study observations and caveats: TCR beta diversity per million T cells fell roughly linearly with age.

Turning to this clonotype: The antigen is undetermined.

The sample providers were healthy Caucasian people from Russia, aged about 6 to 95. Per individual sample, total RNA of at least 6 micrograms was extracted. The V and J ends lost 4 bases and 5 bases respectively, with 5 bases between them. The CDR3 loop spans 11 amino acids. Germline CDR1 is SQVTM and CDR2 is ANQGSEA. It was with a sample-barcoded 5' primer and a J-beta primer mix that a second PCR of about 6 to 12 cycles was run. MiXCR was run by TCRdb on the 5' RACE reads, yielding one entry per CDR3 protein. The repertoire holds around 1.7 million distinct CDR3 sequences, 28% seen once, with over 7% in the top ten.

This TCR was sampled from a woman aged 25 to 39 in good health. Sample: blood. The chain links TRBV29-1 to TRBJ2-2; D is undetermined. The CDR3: CSVAETGELFF. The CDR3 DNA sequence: TGCAGCGTTGCCGAGACCGGGGAGCTGTTTTTT.